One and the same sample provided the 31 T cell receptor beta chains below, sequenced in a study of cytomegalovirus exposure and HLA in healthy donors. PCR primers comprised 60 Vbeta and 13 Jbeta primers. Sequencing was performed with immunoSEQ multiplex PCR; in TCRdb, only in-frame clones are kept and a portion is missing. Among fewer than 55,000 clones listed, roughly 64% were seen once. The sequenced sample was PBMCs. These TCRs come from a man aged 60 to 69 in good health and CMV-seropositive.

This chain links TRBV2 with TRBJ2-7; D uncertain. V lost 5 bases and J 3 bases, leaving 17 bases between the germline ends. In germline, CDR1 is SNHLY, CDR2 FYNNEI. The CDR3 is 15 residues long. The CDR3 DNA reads TGTGCCAGCAGTTATTGGTCCTCAGGTAGCTACGAGCAGTACTTC. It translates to CASSYWSSGSYEQYF.

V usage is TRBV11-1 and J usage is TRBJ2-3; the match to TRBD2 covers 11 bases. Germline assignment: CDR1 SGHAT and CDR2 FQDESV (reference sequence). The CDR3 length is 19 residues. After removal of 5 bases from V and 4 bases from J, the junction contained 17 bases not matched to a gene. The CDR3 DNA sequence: TGTGCCAGCAGCCCCAGGGAGGGGTTAGCGGGAGGGCCCGCAGATACGCAGTATTTT. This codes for CASSPREGLAGGPADTQYF.

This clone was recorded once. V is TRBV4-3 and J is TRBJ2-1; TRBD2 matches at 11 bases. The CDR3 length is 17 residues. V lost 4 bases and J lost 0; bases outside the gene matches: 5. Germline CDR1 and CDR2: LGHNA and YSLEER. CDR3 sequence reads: CASSLRLAGISYNEQFF. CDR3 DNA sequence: TGCGCCAGCAGCCTAAGACTAGCGGGGATCTCCTACAATGAGCAGTTCTTC.

CDR3 nucleotides: TGTGCCAGCAGCTCGATCGGCGGGACGTCGACCTACGAGCAGTACTTC. Protein: CASSSIGGTSTYEQYF. The rearrangement joins TRBV7-2 to TRBJ2-7; D may be TRBD2 (6 bases). This CDR3 region has 16 residues. Germline V lookup: CDR1 SGHTA, CDR2 FQGNSA. Trimming took off 4 bases at V and 2 bases at J, with 18 bases between the two ends.

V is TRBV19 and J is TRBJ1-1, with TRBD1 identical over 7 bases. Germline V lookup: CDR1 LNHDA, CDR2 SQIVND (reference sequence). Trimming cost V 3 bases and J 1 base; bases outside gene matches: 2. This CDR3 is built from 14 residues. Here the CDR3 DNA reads TGTGCCAGTAGTATGGGGACAGAGAACACTGAAGCTTTCTTT. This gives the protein CASSMGTENTEAFF.

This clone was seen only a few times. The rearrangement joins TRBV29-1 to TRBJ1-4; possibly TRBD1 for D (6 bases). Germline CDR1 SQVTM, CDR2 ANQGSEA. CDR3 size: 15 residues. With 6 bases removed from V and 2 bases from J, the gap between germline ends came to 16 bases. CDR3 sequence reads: CSVADRHGTNEKLFF. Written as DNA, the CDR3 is TGCAGCGTCGCAGACAGGCACGGGACTAATGAAAAACTGTTTTTT. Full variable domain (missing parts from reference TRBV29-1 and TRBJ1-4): SAVISQKPSRDICQRGTSLTIQCQVDSQVTMMFWYRQQPGQSLTLIATANQGSEATYESGFVIDKFPISRPNLTFSTLTVSNMSPEDSSIYLCSVADRHGTNEKLFFGSGTQLSVL.

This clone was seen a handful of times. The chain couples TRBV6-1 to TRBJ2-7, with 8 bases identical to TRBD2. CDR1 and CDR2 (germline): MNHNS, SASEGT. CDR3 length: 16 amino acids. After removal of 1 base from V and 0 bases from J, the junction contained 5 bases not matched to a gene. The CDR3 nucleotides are TGTGCCAGCAGTGAAGGGGGACTAGTAAGCTCCTACGAGCAGTACTTC. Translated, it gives CASSEGGLVSSYEQYF.

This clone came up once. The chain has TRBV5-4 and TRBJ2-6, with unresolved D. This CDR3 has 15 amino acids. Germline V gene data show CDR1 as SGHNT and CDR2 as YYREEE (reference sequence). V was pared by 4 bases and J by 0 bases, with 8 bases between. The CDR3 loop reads CASSREHSGANVLTF. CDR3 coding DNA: TGTGCCAGCAGCCGAGAGCACTCTGGGGCCAACGTCCTGACTTTC.

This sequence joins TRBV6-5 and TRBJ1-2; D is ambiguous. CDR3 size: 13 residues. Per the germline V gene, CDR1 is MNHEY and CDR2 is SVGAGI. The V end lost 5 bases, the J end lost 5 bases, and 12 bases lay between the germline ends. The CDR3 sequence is CASSPQDTYGYTF. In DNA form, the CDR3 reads TGTGCCAGCAGTCCTCAGGATACTTATGGCTACACCTTC.

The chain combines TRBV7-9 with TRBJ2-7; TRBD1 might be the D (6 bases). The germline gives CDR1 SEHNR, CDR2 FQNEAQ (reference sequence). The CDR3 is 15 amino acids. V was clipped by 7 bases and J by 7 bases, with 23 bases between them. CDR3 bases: TGTGCCAGCACTGGAGACAGGCCCACTCCGGGGGAGCAGTACTTC. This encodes CASTGDRPTPGEQYF.

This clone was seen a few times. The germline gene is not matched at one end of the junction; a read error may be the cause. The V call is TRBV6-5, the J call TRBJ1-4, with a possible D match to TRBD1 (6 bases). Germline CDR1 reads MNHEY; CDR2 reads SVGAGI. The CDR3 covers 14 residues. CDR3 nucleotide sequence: TGTGCCAGCAGTTACTATGGACAGCTTGAAGAACTGTTTTTT. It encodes CASSYYGQLEELFF.

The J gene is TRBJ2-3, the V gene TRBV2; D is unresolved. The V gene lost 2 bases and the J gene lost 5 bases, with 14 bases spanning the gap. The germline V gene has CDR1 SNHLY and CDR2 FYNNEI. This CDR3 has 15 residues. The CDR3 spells CASSEQLSTLDTQYF. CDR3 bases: TGTGCCAGCAGTGAACAATTGAGCACCCTAGATACGCAGTATTTT. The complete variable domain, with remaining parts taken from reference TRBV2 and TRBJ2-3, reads EPEVTQTPSHQVTQMGQEVILRCVPISNHLYFYWYRQILGQKVEFLVSFYNNEISEKSEIFDDQFSVERPDGSNFTLKIRSTKLEDSAMYFCASSEQLSTLDTQYFGPGTRLTVL.

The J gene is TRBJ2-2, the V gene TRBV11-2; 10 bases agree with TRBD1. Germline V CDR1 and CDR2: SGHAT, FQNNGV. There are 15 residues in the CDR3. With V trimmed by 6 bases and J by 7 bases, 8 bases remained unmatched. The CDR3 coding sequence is TGTGCCAGCAGACCGACAGGGGGCGGGGTCGGGGAGCTGTTTTTT. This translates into CASRPTGGGVGELFF.

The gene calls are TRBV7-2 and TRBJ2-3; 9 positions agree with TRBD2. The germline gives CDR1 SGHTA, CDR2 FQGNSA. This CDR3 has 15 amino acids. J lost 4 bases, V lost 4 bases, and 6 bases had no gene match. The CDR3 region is CASSSRAGGPDTQYF. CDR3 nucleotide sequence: TGTGCCAGCAGCTCCCGAGCGGGAGGCCCAGATACGCAGTATTTT.

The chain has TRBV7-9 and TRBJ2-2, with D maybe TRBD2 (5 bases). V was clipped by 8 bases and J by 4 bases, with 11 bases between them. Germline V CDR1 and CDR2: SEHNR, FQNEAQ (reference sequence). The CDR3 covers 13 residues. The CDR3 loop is CASRGSLTGELFF. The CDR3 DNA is TGTGCCAGCCGAGGGAGCCTCACCGGGGAGCTGTTTTTT.

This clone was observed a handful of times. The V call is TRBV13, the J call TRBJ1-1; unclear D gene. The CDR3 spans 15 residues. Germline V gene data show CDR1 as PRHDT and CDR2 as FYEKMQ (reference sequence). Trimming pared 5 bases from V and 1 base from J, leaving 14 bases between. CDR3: CASSHGSRKNTEAFF. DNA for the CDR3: TGTGCCAGCAGCCACGGGAGTCGGAAGAACACTGAAGCTTTCTTT.

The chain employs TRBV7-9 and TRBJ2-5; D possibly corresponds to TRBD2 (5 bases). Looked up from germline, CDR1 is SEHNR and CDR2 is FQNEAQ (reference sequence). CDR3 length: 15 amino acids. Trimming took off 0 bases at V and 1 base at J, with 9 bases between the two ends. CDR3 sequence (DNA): TGTGCCAGCAGCTTAGCTAAGGAGGCCCAAGAGACCCAGTACTTC. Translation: CASSLAKEAQETQYF.

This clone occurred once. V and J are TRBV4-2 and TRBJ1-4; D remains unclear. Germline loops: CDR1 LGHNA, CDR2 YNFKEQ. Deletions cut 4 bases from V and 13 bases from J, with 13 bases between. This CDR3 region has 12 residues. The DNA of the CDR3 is TGTGCCAGCAGCCCACCAGAAGGAGCACTGTTTTTT. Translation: CASSPPEGALFF.

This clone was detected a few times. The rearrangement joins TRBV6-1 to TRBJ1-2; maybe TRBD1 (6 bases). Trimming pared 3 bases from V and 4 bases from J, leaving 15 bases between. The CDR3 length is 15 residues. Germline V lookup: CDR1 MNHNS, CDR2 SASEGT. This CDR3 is CASSDLDSAFYGYTF. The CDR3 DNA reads TGTGCCAGCAGTGACCTGGACAGCGCTTTCTATGGCTACACCTTC.

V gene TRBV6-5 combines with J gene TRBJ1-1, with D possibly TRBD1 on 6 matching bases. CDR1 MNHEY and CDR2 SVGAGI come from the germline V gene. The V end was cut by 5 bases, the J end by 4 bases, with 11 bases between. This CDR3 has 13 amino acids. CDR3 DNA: TGTGCCAGCAGTCCCTTACAGGGCACTGAAGCTTTCTTT. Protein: CASSPLQGTEAFF.

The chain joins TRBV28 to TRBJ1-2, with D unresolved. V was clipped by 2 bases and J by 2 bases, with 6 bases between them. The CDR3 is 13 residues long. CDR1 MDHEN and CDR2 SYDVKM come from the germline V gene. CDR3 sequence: CASSLPGNYGYTF. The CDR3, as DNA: TGTGCCAGCAGTTTACCGGGAAACTATGGCTACACCTTC.

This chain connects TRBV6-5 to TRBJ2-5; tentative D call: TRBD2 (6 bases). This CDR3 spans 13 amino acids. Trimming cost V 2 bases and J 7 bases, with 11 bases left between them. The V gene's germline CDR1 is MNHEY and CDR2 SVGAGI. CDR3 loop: CASSYGGSGTQYF. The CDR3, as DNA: TGTGCCAGCAGTTACGGAGGGTCCGGGACCCAGTACTTC.

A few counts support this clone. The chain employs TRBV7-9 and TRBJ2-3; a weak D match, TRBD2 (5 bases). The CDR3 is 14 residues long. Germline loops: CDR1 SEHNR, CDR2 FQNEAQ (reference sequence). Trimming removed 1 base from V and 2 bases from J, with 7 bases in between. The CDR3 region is CASSLGTDTDTQYF. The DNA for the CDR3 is TGTGCCAGCAGCTTAGGGACTGACACAGATACGCAGTATTTT.

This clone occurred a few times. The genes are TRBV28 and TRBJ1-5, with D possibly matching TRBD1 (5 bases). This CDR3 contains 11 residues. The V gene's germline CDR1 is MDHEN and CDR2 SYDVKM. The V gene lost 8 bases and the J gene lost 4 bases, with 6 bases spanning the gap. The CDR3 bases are TGTGCCAGCGGGGGGAATCAGCCCCAGCATTTT. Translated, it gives CASGGNQPQHF.

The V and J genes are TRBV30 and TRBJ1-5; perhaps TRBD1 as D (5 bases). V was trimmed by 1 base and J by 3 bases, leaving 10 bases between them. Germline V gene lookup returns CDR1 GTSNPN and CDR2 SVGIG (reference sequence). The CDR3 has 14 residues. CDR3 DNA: TGTGCCTGGAGTGGGGGCAGCCTCAATCAGCCCCAGCATTTT. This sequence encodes CAWSGGSLNQPQHF.

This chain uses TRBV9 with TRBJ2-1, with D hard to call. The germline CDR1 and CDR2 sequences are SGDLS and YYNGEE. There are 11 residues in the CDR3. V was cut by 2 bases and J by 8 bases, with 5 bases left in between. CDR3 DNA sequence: TGTGCCAGCAGCGTCCGGGATGAGCAGTTCTTC. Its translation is CASSVRDEQFF. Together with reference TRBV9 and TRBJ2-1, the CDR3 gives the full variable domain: DSGVTQTPKHLITATGQRVTLRCSPRSGDLSVYWYQQSLDQGLQFLIQYYNGEERAKGNILERFSAQQFPDLHSELNLSSLELGDSALYFCASSVRDEQFFGPGTRLTVL.

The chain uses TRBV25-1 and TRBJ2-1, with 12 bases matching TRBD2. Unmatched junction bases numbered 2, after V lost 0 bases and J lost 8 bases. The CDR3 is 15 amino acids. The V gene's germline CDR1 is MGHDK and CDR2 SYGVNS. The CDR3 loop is CASSEYLAGGDEQFF. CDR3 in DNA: TGTGCCAGCAGTGAATACCTAGCGGGAGGGGATGAGCAGTTCTTC.

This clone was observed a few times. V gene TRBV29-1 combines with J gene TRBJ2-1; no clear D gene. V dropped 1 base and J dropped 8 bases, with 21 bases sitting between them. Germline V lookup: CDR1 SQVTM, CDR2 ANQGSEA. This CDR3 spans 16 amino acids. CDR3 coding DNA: TGCAGCGTTGAAGGAGAGGCGAGCGCGGCATACGATGAGCAGTTCTTC. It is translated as CSVEGEASAAYDEQFF.

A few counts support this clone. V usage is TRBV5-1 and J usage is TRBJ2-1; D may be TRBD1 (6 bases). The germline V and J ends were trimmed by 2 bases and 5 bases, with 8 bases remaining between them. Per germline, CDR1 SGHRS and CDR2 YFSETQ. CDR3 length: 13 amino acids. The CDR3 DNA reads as TGCGCCAGCAGCTTACGGACAGACAATGAGCAGTTCTTC. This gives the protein CASSLRTDNEQFF.

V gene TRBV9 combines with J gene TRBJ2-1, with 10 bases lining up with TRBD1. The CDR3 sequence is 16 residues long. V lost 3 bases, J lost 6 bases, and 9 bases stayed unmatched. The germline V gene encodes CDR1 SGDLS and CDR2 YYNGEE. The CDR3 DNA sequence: TGTGCCAGCAGCGGGACCGGGACAGGGGCCTCCAATGAGCAGTTCTTC. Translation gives CASSGTGTGASNEQFF.

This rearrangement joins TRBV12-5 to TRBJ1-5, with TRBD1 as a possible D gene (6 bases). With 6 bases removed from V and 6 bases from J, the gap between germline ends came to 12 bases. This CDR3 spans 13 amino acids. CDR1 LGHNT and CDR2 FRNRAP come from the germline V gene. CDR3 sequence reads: CASGRTASQPQHF. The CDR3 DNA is TGTGCTAGTGGCCGGACAGCAAGTCAGCCCCAGCATTTT.